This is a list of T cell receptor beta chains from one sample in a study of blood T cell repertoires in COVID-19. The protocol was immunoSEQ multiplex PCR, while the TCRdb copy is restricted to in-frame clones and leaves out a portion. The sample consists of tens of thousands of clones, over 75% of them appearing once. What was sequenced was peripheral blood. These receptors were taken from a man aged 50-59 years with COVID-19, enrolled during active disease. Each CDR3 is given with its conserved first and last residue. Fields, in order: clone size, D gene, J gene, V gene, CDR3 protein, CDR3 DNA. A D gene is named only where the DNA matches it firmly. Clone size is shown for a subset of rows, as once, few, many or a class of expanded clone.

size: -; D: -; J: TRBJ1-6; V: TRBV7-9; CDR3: CASSLSDPAGNSPLHF; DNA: TGTGCCAGCAGCCTGAGCGATCCCGCCGGTAATTCACCCCTCCACTTT
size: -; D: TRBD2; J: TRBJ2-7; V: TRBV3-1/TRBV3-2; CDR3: CASSQDAPSGSFYEQYF; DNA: TGTGCCAGCAGCCAAGATGCTCCTAGCGGGAGTTTCTACGAGCAGTACTTC
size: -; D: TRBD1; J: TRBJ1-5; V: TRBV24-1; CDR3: CATWENPGQGSNQPQHF; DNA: TGTGCCACGTGGGAGAATCCCGGACAGGGCAGCAATCAGCCCCAGCATTTT
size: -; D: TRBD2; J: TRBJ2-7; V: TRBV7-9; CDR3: CASSLLLAGVYEQYF; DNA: TGTGCCAGCAGCTTACTACTAGCGGGAGTATACGAGCAGTACTTC
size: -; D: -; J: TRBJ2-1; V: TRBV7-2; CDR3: CASSLAGAPYNEQFF; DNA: TGTGCCAGCAGCTTAGCGGGGGCTCCATACAATGAGCAGTTCTTC
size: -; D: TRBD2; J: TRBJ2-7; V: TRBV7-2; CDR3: CASSLIRTSGLEQYF; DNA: TGTGCCAGCAGCTTAATTCGGACTAGCGGTCTCGAGCAGTACTTC
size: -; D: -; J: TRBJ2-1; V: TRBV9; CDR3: CASSASDEHTGEQFF; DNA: TGTGCCAGCAGCGCCAGCGACGAGCATACGGGTGAGCAGTTCTTC
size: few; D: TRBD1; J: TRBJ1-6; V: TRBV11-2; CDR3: CASRKPGQGNSPLHF; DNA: TGTGCCAGCAGAAAGCCGGGACAGGGTAATTCACCCCTCCACTTT
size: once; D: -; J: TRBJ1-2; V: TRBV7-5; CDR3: CARSLDVVPTGVDYGYTF; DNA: TGTGCCAGAAGCTTAGACGTTGTCCCTACGGGGGTCGACTATGGCTACACCTTC
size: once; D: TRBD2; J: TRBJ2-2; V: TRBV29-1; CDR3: CSVKTSGATGELFF; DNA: TGCAGCGTTAAGACTAGCGGAGCCACCGGGGAGCTGTTTTTT
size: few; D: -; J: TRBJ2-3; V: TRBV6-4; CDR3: CASSDSERNTQYF; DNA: TGTGCCAGCAGTGACTCCGAGCGGAATACGCAGTATTTT
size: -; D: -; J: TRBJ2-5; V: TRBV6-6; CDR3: CASSYSSETQYF; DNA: TGTGCCAGCAGTTACTCTTCGGAGACCCAGTACTTC
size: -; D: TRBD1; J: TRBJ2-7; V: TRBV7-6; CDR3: CASSSRQGTSYEQYF; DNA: TGTGCCAGCAGCTCCCGACAGGGAACCTCCTACGAGCAGTACTTC
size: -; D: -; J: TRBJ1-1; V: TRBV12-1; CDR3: CASSFSPPGDTEAFF; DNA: TGTGCCAGCAGCTTTAGTCCCCCGGGAGACACTGAAGCTTTCTTT
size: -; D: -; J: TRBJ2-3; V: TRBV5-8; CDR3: CASSLPSPGGLTQYF; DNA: TGTGCCAGCAGCTTACCATCCCCCGGGGGTTTGACGCAGTATTTT
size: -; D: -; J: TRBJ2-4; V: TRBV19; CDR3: CASSRGSSRNIQYF; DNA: TGTGCCAGTAGTCGGGGGAGTAGTAGAAACATTCAGTACTTC
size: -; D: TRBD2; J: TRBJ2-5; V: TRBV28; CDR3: CASRGGLAGGWGTQYF; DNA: TGTGCCAGCAGGGGAGGTCTAGCGGGAGGATGGGGGACCCAGTACTTC
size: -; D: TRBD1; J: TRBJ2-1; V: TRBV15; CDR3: CATSRSPGRPRGYRGQYNEQFF; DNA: TGTGCCACCAGCAGATCTCCGGGACGCCCGAGAGGTTACAGGGGGCAATACAATGAGCAGTTCTTC
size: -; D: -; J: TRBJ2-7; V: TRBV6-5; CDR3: CASRRGSSYEQYF; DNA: TGTGCCAGCAGGCGCGGGTCCTCCTACGAGCAGTACTTC
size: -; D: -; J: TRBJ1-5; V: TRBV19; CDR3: CASSIHSGGADSQPQHF; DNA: TGTGCCAGTAGTATTCACAGCGGGGGGGCGGATAGTCAGCCCCAGCATTTT
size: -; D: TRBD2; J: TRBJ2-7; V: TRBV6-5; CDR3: CASNPSGTLYEQYF; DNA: TGTGCCAGCAACCCTAGCGGGACCTTATACGAGCAGTACTTC
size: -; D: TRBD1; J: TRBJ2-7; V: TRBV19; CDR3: CASTPGQGRVEQYF; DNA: TGTGCCAGTACCCCGGGACAGGGCAGGGTCGAGCAGTACTTC
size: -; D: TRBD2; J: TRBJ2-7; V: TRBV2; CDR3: CASSPSRTSPYEQYF; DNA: TGTGCCAGCAGCCCCTCCCGGACTAGTCCCTACGAGCAGTACTTC
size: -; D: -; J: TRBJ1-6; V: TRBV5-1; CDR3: CASTPGTLGNSPLHF; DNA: TGCGCCAGCACTCCCGGGACTCTGGGTAATTCACCCCTCCACTTT
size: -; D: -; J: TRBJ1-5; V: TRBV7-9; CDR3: CASSLGWPPDQPQHF; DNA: TGTGCCAGCAGCTTAGGATGGCCACCAGATCAGCCCCAGCATTTT
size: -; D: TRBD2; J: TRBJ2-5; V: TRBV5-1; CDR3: CASSPRTSEETQYF; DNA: TGCGCCAGCAGCCCGAGGACTAGCGAAGAGACCCAGTACTTC
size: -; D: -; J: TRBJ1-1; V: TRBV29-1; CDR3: CSVEGPMNTEAFF; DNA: TGCAGCGTTGAGGGGCCCATGAACACTGAAGCTTTCTTT
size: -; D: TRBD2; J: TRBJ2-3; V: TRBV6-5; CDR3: CASSSGGARTDTQYF; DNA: TGTGCCAGCAGTTCCGGGGGGGCGCGGACAGATACGCAGTATTTT
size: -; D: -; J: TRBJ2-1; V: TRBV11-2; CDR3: CASSLVAGYEQFF; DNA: TGTGCCAGCAGCTTAGTGGCGGGATACGAGCAGTTCTTC
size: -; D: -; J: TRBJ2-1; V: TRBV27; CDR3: CASSPFSGNNEQFF; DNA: TGTGCCAGCAGTCCCTTTAGCGGCAACAATGAGCAGTTCTTC
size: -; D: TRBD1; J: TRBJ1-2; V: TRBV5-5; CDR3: CASSPWDRVAPEDGYTF; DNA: TGTGCCAGCAGCCCCTGGGACAGGGTCGCGCCAGAGGATGGCTACACCTTC
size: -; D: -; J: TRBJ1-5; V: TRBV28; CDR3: CASTRQNQPQHF; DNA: TGTGCCAGTACCCGACAGAATCAGCCCCAGCATTTT
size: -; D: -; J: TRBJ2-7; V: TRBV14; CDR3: CASSQVSGGEQYF; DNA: TGTGCCAGCAGCCAAGTTTCGGGTGGGGAGCAGTACTTC
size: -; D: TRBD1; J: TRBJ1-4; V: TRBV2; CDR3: CASSDWGRGNTNEKLFF; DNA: TGTGCCAGCAGTGATTGGGGCAGGGGGAACACTAATGAAAAACTGTTTTTT
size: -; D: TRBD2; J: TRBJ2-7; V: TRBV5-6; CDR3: CASSWGTSGNYEQYF; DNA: TGTGCCAGCAGCTGGGGGACTAGCGGGAACTACGAGCAGTACTTC
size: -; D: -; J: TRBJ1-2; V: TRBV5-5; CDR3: CASSWGDSSGYTF; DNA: TGTGCCAGCAGCTGGGGGGACTCCTCCGGCTACACCTTC
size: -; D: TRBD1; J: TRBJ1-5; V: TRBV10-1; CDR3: CASSLRDRGRASNQPQHF; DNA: TGCGCCAGCAGCCTCCGGGACAGGGGGCGCGCGAGCAATCAGCCCCAGCATTTT
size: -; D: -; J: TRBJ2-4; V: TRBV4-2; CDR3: CASSPDRLKNIQYF; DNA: TGTGCCAGCAGCCCGGACAGATTGAAAAACATTCAGTACTTC
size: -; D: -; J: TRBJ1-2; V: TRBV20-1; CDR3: CSARGIHGYTF; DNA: TGCAGTGCCAGGGGCATTCATGGCTACACCTTC
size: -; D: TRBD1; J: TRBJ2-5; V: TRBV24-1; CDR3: CATSDLGLQGGETQYF; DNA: TGTGCCACCAGTGATTTGGGATTACAGGGGGGAGAGACCCAGTACTTC
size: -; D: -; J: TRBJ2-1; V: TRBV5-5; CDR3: CASSFLPGNEQFF; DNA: TGTGCCAGCAGTTTCCTCCCGGGCAATGAGCAGTTCTTC
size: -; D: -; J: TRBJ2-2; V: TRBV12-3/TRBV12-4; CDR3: CASSLALTGELFF; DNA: TGTGCCAGCAGTTTAGCCCTAACCGGGGAGCTGTTTTTT
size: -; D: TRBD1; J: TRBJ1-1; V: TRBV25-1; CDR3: CASSSPGTGFSAFF; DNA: TGTGCCAGCAGCAGCCCCGGGACAGGGTTCTCAGCTTTCTTT
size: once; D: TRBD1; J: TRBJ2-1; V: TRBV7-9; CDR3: CASSFGTGGAEWVGEQFF; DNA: TGTGCCAGCAGCTTCGGGACAGGGGGCGCGGAGTGGGTAGGTGAGCAGTTCTTC
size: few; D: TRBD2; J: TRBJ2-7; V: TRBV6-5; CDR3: CASTLTSGHVEQYF; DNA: TGTGCCAGCACCCTGACTAGCGGCCATGTGGAGCAGTACTTC